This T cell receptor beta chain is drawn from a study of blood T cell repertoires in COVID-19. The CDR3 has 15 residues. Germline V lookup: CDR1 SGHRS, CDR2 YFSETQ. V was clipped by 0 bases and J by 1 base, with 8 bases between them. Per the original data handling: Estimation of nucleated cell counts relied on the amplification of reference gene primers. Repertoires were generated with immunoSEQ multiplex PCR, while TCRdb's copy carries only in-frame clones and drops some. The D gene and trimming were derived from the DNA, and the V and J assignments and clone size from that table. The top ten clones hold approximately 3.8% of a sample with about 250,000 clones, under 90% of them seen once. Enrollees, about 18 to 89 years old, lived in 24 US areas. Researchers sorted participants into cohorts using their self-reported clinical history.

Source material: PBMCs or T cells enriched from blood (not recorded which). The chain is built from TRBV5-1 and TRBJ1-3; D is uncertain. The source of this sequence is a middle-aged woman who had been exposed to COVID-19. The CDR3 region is CASSLGGASGNTIYF. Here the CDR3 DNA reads TGCGCCAGCAGCTTGGGGGGAGCTTCTGGAAACACCATATATTTT.